The 7 T cell receptor beta chains in this list originate from one sample, sequenced in a study of T-cell memory formation after mild COVID-19 (dated by TCRdb to the early 2020s). The library relied on 5' RACE. Sequencing was performed on an Illumina NovaSeq 6000. The public reads were reanalyzed by TCRdb: fastp trimming at Q25, MiXCR alignment, in-frame beta chains only. Here each entry gathers all rows of one CDR3 protein and keeps the most common genes and DNA. Counted in this sample were 100,000 to 120,000 distinct CDR3 sequences; roughly a sixth of them appeared once. The top ten hold approximately 5.1% of the sample. Sequencing was carried out using PBMCs or a T cell subset sorted from them (not recorded which). These receptors were obtained from a man aged 18 to 29 who had mild COVID-19 (a few samples of this study predate the infection). The sample titles of this study are shuffled in the database, so cell type and time point are left out; the donor was told from shared clones.

The chain joins TRBV27 to TRBJ2-7, with D possibly being TRBD1 or TRBD2 (5 bases each). Germline V gene data show CDR1 as MNHEY and CDR2 as SMNVEV (reference sequence). This CDR3 has 16 amino acids. Trimming removed 0 bases from V and 2 bases from J, with 14 bases in between. The CDR3 protein is CASSLSGRLRPYEQYF. In DNA, the CDR3 is TGTGCCAGCAGTTTATCGGGACGGTTGAGACCCTACGAGCAGTACTTC.

This clonotype was counted a few times. The genes are TRBV7-2 and TRBJ2-5, with D perhaps TRBD1 or TRBD2 (6 bases each). This CDR3 region has 17 residues. The V and J ends lost 5 bases and 5 bases respectively, with 24 bases between them. CDR1 and CDR2 from the germline V gene are SGHTA and FQGNSA. CDR3 residues: CASSPSVTGATGETQYF. The CDR3 nucleotides read TGTGCCAGCAGCCCCTCGGTGACGGGGGCGACGGGGGAGACCCAGTACTTC. Full variable domain (remainder filled in from reference TRBV7-2 and TRBJ2-5): GAGVSQSPSNKVTEKGKDVELRCDPISGHTALYWYRQSLGQGLEFLIYFQGNSAPDKSGLPSDRFSAERTGGSVSTLTIQRTQQEDSAVYLCASSPSVTGATGETQYFGPGTRLLVL.

CDR3 DNA sequence: TGTGCCAGCAGTCGGGCAGATACGCAGTATTTT. Translation: CASSRADTQYF. J is TRBJ2-3 and V is TRBV12-3 or TRBV12-4; D is unclear. V lost 5 bases and J lost 4, with 4 bases in between. The CDR3 length is 11 residues.

In this sample, this clonotype turned up a few times. This chain joins TRBV7-2 and TRBJ1-1; D is uncertain. The CDR3 spans 15 residues. CDR1 is SGHTA and CDR2 is FQGNSA in the germline V gene. Trimming removed 7 bases at V and 0 bases at J, with 15 bases between. In nucleotides, the CDR3 is TGTGCCAGCAAGTTGGTATCGGTCATGAACACTGAAGCTTTCTTT. It is translated as CASKLVSVMNTEAFF.

This rearrangement joins TRBV11-2 to TRBJ2-6, with 11 bases that match TRBD2. This CDR3 has 15 residues. CDR1 is SGHAT and CDR2 is FQNNGV in the germline V gene. The trim removed 9 bases at V and 0 bases at J, leaving 1 base unmatched. CDR3 in amino acids: CASSGGASGANVLTF. The CDR3 DNA follows: TGTGCCAGTAGCGGGGGGGCCTCTGGGGCCAACGTCCTGACTTTC.

This rearrangement joins TRBV20-1 to TRBJ2-3, with D tentatively TRBD1 or TRBD2 (6 bases each). The CDR3 totals 14 residues. The germline V gene encodes CDR1 DFQATT and CDR2 SNEGSKA (reference sequence). Trimming took 6 bases from V and 7 from J, leaving 20 bases between them. DNA for the CDR3: TGCAGTGCCCTTAGAGGAGGGGGTTTCAATACGCAGTATTTT. Translated: CSALRGGGFNTQYF.

This clonotype was seen only a few times. The chain carries TRBV9 and TRBJ2-1; D not certain. V lost 0 bases to trimming and J lost 9 bases, with 10 bases between them. Germline loops: CDR1 SGDLS, CDR2 YYNGEE. This CDR3 spans 13 amino acids. In DNA, the CDR3 is TGTGCCAGCAGCGTAGCGTTGGACCTTGAGCAGTTCTTC. This codes for CASSVALDLEQFF.